The sequence of this T cell receptor beta chain was determined in a study of T cell responses to AZD1222 COVID-19 vaccine (dated by TCRdb to about 2021). Regarding the study in general: A total of about 230 trial participants underwent TCR sequencing, of whom 207 received two doses of AZD1222 and some 25 received two doses of the MenACWY control vaccine. Trial participants were enrolled into age subgroups of 18-55, 56-69 and 70-plus years, which contained roughly 140, 27 and 60 TCR-sequenced participants, respectively.

About this clone itself: Its antigen has not been determined. Within one base of it there is no much larger clone, and no base qualities were kept.

The CDR3 regions of human TCRbeta chains were analyzed by immunosequencing. Per the original workflow: Repertoire TCRs were matched against a reference library of SARS-CoV-2-specific TCRs generated with the MIRA antigen-specificity platform. Breadth was defined as the fraction of unique TCRs that were SARS-CoV-2-associated, and depth was defined as the fraction of total T cells that were SARS-CoV-2-associated. Using the MIRA data, each spike-specific TCR was mapped to the spike region that the TCR reacts to and placed in a CD4 or CD8 class. Log10-transformed breadth and depth values were compared by one-way ANOVA with Sidak's multiple comparisons tests. The source is immuneACCESS, and TCRdb retained only in-frame sequences with V and J called. Part of the clones is not carried over; for the studies checked, unresolved V genes explain less than half of this, and the remainder is unexplained. For V, J and clone size, that table is used; D and trimming come from the DNA. The sample table holds roughly 200,000 clones, of which about nine tenths were seen once. The top ten hold about 1.7% of the sample.

Results and caveats for the whole study, not just this receptor: No day 14 peak-response samples were available, so repertoires were characterized only after the peak T cell response. The 56-69-year group was small, and its depth increase did not reach significance, likely because of low power. After two AZD1222 doses, both the breadth and the depth of spike-specific TCRs were significantly higher than at day 0 and than in MenACWY recipients. Conclusions about previously exposed vaccinees were limited because only a handful of AZD1222 recipients were SARS-CoV-2 seropositive at baseline. Participants were mostly white British and included more females than males, and it was suggested by the authors that clonal diversity may have been underestimated. Reportedly, close to half of the unique spike-specific TCRs recognized epitopes lying outside the regions that are mutated in the B.1.351 and B.1.1.7 variants. The vaccine-associated CD4 TCRs covered the entire spike protein, and the dominant responses fell in regions 160-218 and 743-854.

The label giving this sample's time point can be read as: about 28 days (+/-7) after the second vaccine dose. Because spike-specific TCR depth and breadth did not differ between the two schedules, AZD1222 recipients who got a second dose at roughly 4 weeks were pooled with those who got a second dose at roughly 12 weeks. Vaccinee samples came from UK trials COV001 and COV002, including a single-blind randomized controlled phase 2/3 trial of AZD1222 (ChAdOx1 nCoV-19) in healthy adults. For TCRbeta chain sequencing, PBMC samples from trial participants were taken at day 0 and at day 28 after the second dose. The junction carries 11 bases between V and J, which are trimmed by 0 bases and 1 base respectively. From the cysteine up to the phenylalanine, the CDR3 has a length of 15 residues. Only the CDR3 DNA is retained, 45 bases long and in frame from the first base. Based on the germline V gene, the CDR1 and CDR2 sequences are SGHRS and YFSETQ.

The TCR sequence derives from an adult who received the AZD1222 COVID-19 vaccine. This chain is built from TRBV5-1 and TRBJ2-7, with the D call perhaps TRBD1 or TRBD2, each one matching 5 bases. The sample consisted of peripheral blood, taken 28 days after the second AZD1222 dose. This receptor carries the CDR3 CASSLGGSESYEQYF. The DNA reads TGCGCCAGCAGCTTGGGGGGGAGCGAATCCTACGAGCAGTACTTC.